This T cell receptor (beta chain) came from a study of OX40 agonist ivuxolimab in advanced cancers. Clones were read by immunoSEQ multiplex PCR, and TCRdb kept only the in-frame ones, dropping some. Here the sample spans about 74,000 clones, roughly 90% being singletons. Germline CDR1 is LNHDA and CDR2 is SQIVND (reference sequence). V lost 3 bases and J lost 6, with 14 bases in between. The CDR3 has 14 residues. The starting material was CD4+ or CD8+ T cells sorted from blood, obtained in a trial of the OX40 agonist ivuxolimab. The receptor comes from an adult with an advanced solid tumor such as melanoma, head and neck, liver or kidney cancer. The chain recombines TRBV19 with TRBJ1-1; no firm D call. The CDR3 sequence: CASSIPGFTAEAFF. The DNA of the CDR3 is TGTGCCAGTAGTATCCCCGGTTTTACGGCTGAAGCTTTCTTT.